The rows below give T cell receptor beta chains drawn from one sample of a study of shared clonotypes between healthy human individuals. Sequenced by immunoSEQ multiplex PCR; TCRdb stores in-frame clones only, minus some. Of about 2 million clones in the sample, approximately 94% were seen once. Specimen: naive CD8+ T cells sorted from blood. All receptors derive from a man aged 18 to 30 in good health. Both conserved end residues are part of each CDR3. D genes are given only for firm matches. Rows may omit the clone size; those that give it use once, few, many or a size class.

V gene,clone size,D gene,J gene,CDR3 DNA,CDR3 protein
TRBV29-1,.,TRBD1,TRBJ2-7,TGCAGCGTAACGACAGGGAGCTCCTACGAGCAGTACTTC,CSVTTGSSYEQYF
TRBV6-6,.,TRBD2,TRBJ2-1,TGTGCCAGCAGACGGGAGGGAAGTTCCTACAATGAGCAGTTCTTC,CASRREGSSYNEQFF
TRBV25-1,.,TRBD1,TRBJ1-5,TGTGCCAGCAGCACAGGGGACAATCAGCCCCAGCATTTT,CASSTGDNQPQHF
TRBV6-5,.,.,TRBJ2-1,TGTGCCAGCAGTTACTCGGAAGGAATCTCCTACAATGAGCAGTTCTTC,CASSYSEGISYNEQFF
TRBV27,.,.,TRBJ2-3,TGTGCCAGCAGTTTTAGGGGACACAGCACAGATACGCAGTATTTT,CASSFRGHSTDTQYF
TRBV27,once,TRBD1,TRBJ1-6,TGTGCCAGCAGTTCGCAGGGGGCTACCTATAATTCACCCCTCCACTTT,CASSSQGATYNSPLHF
TRBV6-1,.,.,TRBJ1-2,TGTGCCAGCAGTATGGTTGAGGAGAACTATGGCTACACCTTC,CASSMVEENYGYTF
TRBV27,.,.,TRBJ2-1,TGTGCCAGCAGTTCGATCTCCGGGACATCCTCCTACAATGAGCAGTTCTTC,CASSSISGTSSYNEQFF
TRBV5-4,.,.,TRBJ2-3,TGTGCCAGCAGCCAAGAGGGCTCTAGAGATACGCAGTATTTT,CASSQEGSRDTQYF
TRBV7-2,.,.,TRBJ1-6,TGTGCCAGCAGCCCCCCACCCTTTAATTCACCCCTCCACTTT,CASSPPPFNSPLHF
TRBV9,.,TRBD2,TRBJ2-3,TGTGCCAGCACGGGACTAGCGGGGGGCACAGATACGCAGTATTTT,CASTGLAGGTDTQYF
TRBV30,.,.,TRBJ1-6,TGTGCCTGGCCGAACCCCCCGACACTGAGCTCCTATAATTCACCCCTCCACTTT,CAWPNPPTLSSYNSPLHF
TRBV20-1,.,.,TRBJ2-4,TGCAGTGCTAGAGATAACATTCAGTACTTC,CSARDNIQYF
TRBV7-6,.,.,TRBJ2-5,TGTGCCAGCATCCAAGCAGGGGACCCCAAAGAGACCCAGTACTTC,CASIQAGDPKETQYF
TRBV4-3,.,TRBD2,TRBJ2-7,TGCGCCAGCAGCCCGACAGGACTAGCGGGAGGGGAGCAGTACTTC,CASSPTGLAGGEQYF
TRBV28,.,.,TRBJ1-5,TGTGCCAGCAGTTTATTGGGGAATCAGCCCCAGCATTTT,CASSLLGNQPQHF
TRBV27,.,.,TRBJ1-1,TGTGCCAGCAGTTTTTCAGGGAACACTGAAGCTTTCTTT,CASSFSGNTEAFF
TRBV9,.,TRBD2,TRBJ2-7,TGTGCCAGCAGCGTAGGTACTAGCGCCACCTACGAGCAGTACTTC,CASSVGTSATYEQYF
TRBV28,.,TRBD1,TRBJ1-2,TGTGCCAGCAGCATCACAGGGGGAAACTATGGCTACACCTTC,CASSITGGNYGYTF
TRBV2,.,TRBD1,TRBJ2-1,TGTGCCAGCTTGCACCCCGGGACAGGTAACAATGAGCAGTTCTTC,CASLHPGTGNNEQFF
TRBV7-9,.,TRBD1,TRBJ2-7,TGTGCCAGCACCGATGACAGGGGGCCCTACGAGCAGTACTTC,CASTDDRGPYEQYF
TRBV13,.,TRBD1,TRBJ2-3,TGTGCCAGCAGCTTGGTCCCAGGGGGAACAGATACGCAGTATTTT,CASSLVPGGTDTQYF
TRBV7-6,.,TRBD2,TRBJ2-5,TGTGCCAGCAGCTTCGGCGGGGGAGAGACCCAGTACTTC,CASSFGGGETQYF
TRBV7-3,.,TRBD1,TRBJ2-2,TGTGCCAGCAGCCCGGGACAGGGGTGGGCCGGGGAGCTGTTTTTT,CASSPGQGWAGELFF
TRBV7-9,.,.,TRBJ1-2,TGTGCCAGCAGCTTCTCTGGACCGCGAGGTCCCCACTATGGCTACACCTTC,CASSFSGPRGPHYGYTF
TRBV13,.,TRBD1,TRBJ1-5,TGTGCCAGCAGCCCGGGACAGAACAATCAGCCCCAGCATTTT,CASSPGQNNQPQHF
TRBV19,.,.,TRBJ2-4,TGTGCCAGTAGTCACCTGACGAAGGAAATAGCCAAAAACATTCAGTACTTC,CASSHLTKEIAKNIQYF
TRBV4-2,.,.,TRBJ2-7,TGTGCCAGCAGCCCCAGGGTCGGCGGAACCTACGAGCAGTACTTC,CASSPRVGGTYEQYF
TRBV11-2,.,TRBD2,TRBJ2-7,TGTGCCAGCAGCTCGTTTGGGACTAGCGGGAGAGAGCAGTACTTC,CASSSFGTSGREQYF
TRBV10-1,.,.,TRBJ2-3,TGCGCCAGCAGTGATGGCGGGCTTCGCACAGATACGCAGTATTTT,CASSDGGLRTDTQYF
TRBV7-9,.,.,TRBJ2-1,TGTGCCAGCAGCTTTCAACTAGCTGAATACAATGAGCAGTTCTTC,CASSFQLAEYNEQFF
TRBV27,.,.,TRBJ2-3,TGTGCCAGCAGTTCAGCCCTCAGGACAGATACGCAGTATTTT,CASSSALRTDTQYF
TRBV27,.,.,TRBJ1-2,TGTGCCAGCAGTTTATGGGCAGGGATATTGAATGGCTACACCTTC,CASSLWAGILNGYTF
TRBV13,.,TRBD2,TRBJ2-3,TGTGCCAGCAGCTTAGTTCTAGCGGGATCTAGCACAGATACGCAGTATTTT,CASSLVLAGSSTDTQYF
TRBV9,.,TRBD2,TRBJ2-1,TGTGCCAGCAGCGCGGGACTAGTGTCCTACAATGAGCAGTTCTTC,CASSAGLVSYNEQFF
TRBV7-2,.,TRBD1,TRBJ1-1,TGTGCCAGCAGCCCCGCAGGGGGATACACTGAAGCTTTCTTT,CASSPAGGYTEAFF
TRBV7-6,.,TRBD2,TRBJ2-3,TGTGCCAGCAGCTTATTAATTGGCGGGGGGTCGGATACGCAGTATTTT,CASSLLIGGGSDTQYF
TRBV2,.,.,TRBJ2-7,TGTGCCGGGCAGGACACGTTGAACGAGCAGTACTTC,CAGQDTLNEQYF
TRBV27,.,.,TRBJ2-1,TGTGCCAGCAGTTTATTAGGGCAAGATGAGCAGTTCTTC,CASSLLGQDEQFF
TRBV7-9,.,.,TRBJ1-6,TGTGCCAGCAGCTTAGACCCTTCAGTCCTCCACTTT,CASSLDPSVLHF
TRBV2,.,.,TRBJ2-7,TGTGCCAGCAGTGAACAGGACCTTACGGGCGAGCAGTACTTC,CASSEQDLTGEQYF
TRBV4-1,.,.,TRBJ2-1,TGCGCCAGCAGCCCGATCAGAGGGGAGCAGTTCTTC,CASSPIRGEQFF
TRBV7-2,once,TRBD1,TRBJ2-7,TGTGCCAGCAGCTTAAGACAGGGTCCGTACGAGCAGTACTTC,CASSLRQGPYEQYF
TRBV11-2,.,TRBD1,TRBJ2-5,TGTGCCAGCAGCTTAGGGGCGACAGGGGTGTACTTC,CASSLGATGVYF
TRBV4-3,.,.,TRBJ2-5,TGCGCCAGCAGCCAGGGCGGGGATGAAGAGACCCAGTACTTC,CASSQGGDEETQYF
TRBV4-3,.,.,TRBJ2-6,TGCGCCAGCAGCCAAGAAATGAGCCTGAGCTCTGGGGCCAACGTCCTGACTTTC,CASSQEMSLSSGANVLTF
TRBV6-1,.,.,TRBJ1-5,TGTGCCAGCAGTGAAGGGGCCTATAGCAATCAGCCCCAGCATTTT,CASSEGAYSNQPQHF
TRBV5-8,.,.,TRBJ1-1,TGTGCCAGCAGCTTGGGTCGACACTTAACAACGAACACTGAAGCTTTCTTT,CASSLGRHLTTNTEAFF
TRBV7-9,.,.,TRBJ2-1,TGTGCCAGCAGCACGACTGACCCGAGCTCCTACAATGAGCAGTTCTTC,CASSTTDPSSYNEQFF
TRBV7-9,.,TRBD1,TRBJ2-7,TGTGCCAGCAGCTTAGGAGATCAGGGGGCCTACGAGCAGTACTTC,CASSLGDQGAYEQYF
TRBV5-5,.,.,TRBJ2-7,TGTGCCAGCAGCTTGGAGGCAGCTCTCTACGAGCAGTACTTC,CASSLEAALYEQYF
TRBV9,.,.,TRBJ2-7,TGTGCCAGCAGCGTAACCCCTTCCTACGAGCAGTACTTC,CASSVTPSYEQYF
TRBV13,.,.,TRBJ2-2,TGTGCCAGCAGCTTAGACGGTCCGGGAGTGAACACCGGGGAGCTGTTTTTT,CASSLDGPGVNTGELFF
TRBV5-1,.,.,TRBJ1-5,TGCGCCAGCAGCCGGGGGACAAGTAACAATCAGCCCCAGCATTTT,CASSRGTSNNQPQHF